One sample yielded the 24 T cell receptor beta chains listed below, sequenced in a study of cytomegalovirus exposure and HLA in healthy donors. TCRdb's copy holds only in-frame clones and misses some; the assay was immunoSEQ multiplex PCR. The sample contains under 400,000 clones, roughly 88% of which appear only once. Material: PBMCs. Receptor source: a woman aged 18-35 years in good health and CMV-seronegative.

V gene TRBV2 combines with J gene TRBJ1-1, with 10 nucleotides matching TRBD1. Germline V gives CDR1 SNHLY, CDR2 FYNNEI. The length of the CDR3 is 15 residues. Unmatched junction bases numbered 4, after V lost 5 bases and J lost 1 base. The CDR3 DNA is TGTGCCAGCAGTAAGGACAGGGGGACGAACACTGAAGCTTTCTTT. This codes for CASSKDRGTNTEAFF.

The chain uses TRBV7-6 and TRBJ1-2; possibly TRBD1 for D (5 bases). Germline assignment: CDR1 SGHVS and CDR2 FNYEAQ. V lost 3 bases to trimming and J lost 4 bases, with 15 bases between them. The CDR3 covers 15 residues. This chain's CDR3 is CASSLNSGERYGYTF. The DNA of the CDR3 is TGTGCCAGCAGCTTGAATTCGGGGGAGCGCTATGGCTACACCTTC. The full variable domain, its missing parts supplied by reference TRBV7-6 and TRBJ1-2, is GAGVSQSPRYKVTKRGQDVALRCDPISGHVSLYWYRQALGQGPEFLTYFNYEAQQDKSGLPNDRFSAERPEGSISTLTIQRTEQRDSAMYRCASSLNSGERYGYTFGSGTRLTVV.

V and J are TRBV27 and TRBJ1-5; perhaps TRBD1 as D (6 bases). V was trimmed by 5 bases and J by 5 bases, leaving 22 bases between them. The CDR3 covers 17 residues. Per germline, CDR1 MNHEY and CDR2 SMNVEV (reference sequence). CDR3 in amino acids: CASSPKPTQGTHQPQHF. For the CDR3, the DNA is TGTGCCAGCAGTCCGAAACCCACACAGGGAACCCATCAGCCCCAGCATTTT.

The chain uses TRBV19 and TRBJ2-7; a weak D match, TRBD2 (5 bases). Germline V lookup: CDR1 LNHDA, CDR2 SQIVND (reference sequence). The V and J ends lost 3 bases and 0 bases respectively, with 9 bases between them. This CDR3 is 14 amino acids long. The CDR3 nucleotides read TGTGCCAGTAGTATTTCGCTAGCCTCCTACGAGCAGTACTTC. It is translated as CASSISLASYEQYF.

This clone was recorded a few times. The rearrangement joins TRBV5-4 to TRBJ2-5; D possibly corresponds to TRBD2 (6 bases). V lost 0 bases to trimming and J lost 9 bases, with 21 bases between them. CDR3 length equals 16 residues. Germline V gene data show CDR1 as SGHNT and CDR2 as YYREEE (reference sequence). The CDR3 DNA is TGTGCCAGCAGCTTGGCCGGCGGGTGGTTAGGAGGGGCCCAGTACTTC. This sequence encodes CASSLAGGWLGGAQYF.

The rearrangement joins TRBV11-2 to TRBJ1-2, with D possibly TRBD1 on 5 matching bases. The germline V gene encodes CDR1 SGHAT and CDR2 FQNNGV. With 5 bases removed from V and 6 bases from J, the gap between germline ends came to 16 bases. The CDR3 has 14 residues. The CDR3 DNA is TGTGCCAGCAGCAGAATTGGGGCCTCAAATGGCTACACCTTC. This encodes CASSRIGASNGYTF. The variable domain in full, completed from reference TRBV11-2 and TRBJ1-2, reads EAGVAQSPRYKIIEKRQSVAFWCNPISGHATLYWYQQILGQGPKLLIQFQNNGVVDDSQLPKDRFSAERLKGVDSTLKIQPAKLEDSAVYLCASSRIGASNGYTFGSGTRLTVV.

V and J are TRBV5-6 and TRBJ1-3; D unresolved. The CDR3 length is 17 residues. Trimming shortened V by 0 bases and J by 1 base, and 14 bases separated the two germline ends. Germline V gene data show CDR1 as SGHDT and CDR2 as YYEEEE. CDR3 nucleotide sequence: TGTGCCAGCAGCTTGGGTACTGGCTGGGCTTCTGGAAACACCATATATTTT. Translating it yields CASSLGTGWASGNTIYF.

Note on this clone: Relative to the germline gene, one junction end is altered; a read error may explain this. Here the CDR3 reads CAGSGNTDTQYF. The CDR3 bases are TGTGCCGGCAGCGGGAACACAGATACGCAGTATTTT. V is TRBV2 and J is TRBJ2-3; 7 bases agree with TRBD2. In germline, CDR1 is SNHLY, CDR2 FYNNEI. This CDR3 is 12 amino acids long.

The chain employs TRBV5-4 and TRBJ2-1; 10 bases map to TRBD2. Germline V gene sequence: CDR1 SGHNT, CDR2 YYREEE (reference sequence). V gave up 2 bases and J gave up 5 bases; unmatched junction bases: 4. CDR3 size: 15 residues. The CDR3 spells CASSFRTSGDNEQFF. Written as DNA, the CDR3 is TGTGCCAGCAGCTTCCGGACTAGCGGTGACAATGAGCAGTTCTTC.

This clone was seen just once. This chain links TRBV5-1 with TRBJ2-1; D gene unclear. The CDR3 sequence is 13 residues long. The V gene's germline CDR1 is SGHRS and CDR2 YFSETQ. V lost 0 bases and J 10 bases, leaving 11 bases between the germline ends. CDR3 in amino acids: CASSLVYAQEQFF. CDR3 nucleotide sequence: TGCGCCAGCAGCTTGGTTTATGCTCAGGAGCAGTTCTTC.

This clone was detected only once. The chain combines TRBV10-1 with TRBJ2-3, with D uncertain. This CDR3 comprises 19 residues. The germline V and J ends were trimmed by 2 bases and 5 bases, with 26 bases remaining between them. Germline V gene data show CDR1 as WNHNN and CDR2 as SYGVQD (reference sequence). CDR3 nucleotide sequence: TGCGCCAGCAGTGAGACCAACACGCTCTTTGAACCGCATTTAGATACGCAGTATTTT. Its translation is CASSETNTLFEPHLDTQYF.

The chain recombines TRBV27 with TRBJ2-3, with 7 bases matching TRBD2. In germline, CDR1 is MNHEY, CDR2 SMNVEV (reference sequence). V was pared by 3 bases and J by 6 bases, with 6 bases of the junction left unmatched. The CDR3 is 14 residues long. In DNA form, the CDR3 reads TGTGCCAGCAGTTTCCTCGCGGGAGCGGATACGCAGTATTTT. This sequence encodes CASSFLAGADTQYF.

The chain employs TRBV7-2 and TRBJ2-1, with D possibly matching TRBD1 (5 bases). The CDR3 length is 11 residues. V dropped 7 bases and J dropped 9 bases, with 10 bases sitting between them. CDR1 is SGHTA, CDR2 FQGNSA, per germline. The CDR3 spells CASIGAGEQFF. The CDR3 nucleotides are TGTGCCAGCATAGGGGCAGGTGAGCAGTTCTTC.

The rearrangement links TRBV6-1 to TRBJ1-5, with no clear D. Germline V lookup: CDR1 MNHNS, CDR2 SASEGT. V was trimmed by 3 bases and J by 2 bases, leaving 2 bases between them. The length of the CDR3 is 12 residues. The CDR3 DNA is TGTGCCAGCAGTGACGGCAATCAGCCCCAGCATTTT. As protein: CASSDGNQPQHF.

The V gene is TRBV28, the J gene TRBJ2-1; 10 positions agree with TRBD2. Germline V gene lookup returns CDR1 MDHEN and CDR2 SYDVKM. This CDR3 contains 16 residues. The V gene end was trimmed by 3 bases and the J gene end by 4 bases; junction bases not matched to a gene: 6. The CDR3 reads CASSFGVAGGYNEQFF. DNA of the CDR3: TGTGCCAGCAGTTTTGGAGTAGCGGGAGGTTACAATGAGCAGTTCTTC.

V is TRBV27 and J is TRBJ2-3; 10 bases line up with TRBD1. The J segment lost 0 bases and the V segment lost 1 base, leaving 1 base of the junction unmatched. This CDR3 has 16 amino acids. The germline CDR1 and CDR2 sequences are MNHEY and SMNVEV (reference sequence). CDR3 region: CASSLWTGGSTDTQYF. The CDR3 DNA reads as TGTGCCAGCAGTTTATGGACAGGGGGAAGCACAGATACGCAGTATTTT.

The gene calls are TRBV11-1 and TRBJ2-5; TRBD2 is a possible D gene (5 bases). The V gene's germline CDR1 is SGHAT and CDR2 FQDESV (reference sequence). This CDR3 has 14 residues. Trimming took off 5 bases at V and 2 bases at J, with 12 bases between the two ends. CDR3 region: CASSLRAVQETQYF. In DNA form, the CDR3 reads TGTGCCAGCAGCCTGCGGGCCGTACAAGAGACCCAGTACTTC.

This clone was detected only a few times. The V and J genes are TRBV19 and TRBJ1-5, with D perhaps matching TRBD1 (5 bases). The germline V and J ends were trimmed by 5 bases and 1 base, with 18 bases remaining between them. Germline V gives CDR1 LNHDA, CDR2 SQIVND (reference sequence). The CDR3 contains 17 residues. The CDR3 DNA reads TGTGCCAGTAGTTCGGTGTCGGGGGTTTTCAGCAATCAGCCCCAGCATTTT. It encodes CASSSVSGVFSNQPQHF.

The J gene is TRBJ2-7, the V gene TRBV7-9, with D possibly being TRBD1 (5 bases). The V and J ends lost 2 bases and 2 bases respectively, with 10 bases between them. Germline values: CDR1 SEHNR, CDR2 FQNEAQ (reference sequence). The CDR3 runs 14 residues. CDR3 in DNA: TGTGCCAGCAGCTTAAAACAGGTTGCCTACGAGCAGTACTTC. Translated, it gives CASSLKQVAYEQYF. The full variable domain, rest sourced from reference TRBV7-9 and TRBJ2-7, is DTGVSQNPRHKITKRGQNVTFRCDPISEHNRLYWYRQTLGQGPEFLTYFQNEAQLEKSRLLSDRFSAERPKGSFSTLEIQRTEQGDSAMYLCASSLKQVAYEQYFGPGTRLTVT.

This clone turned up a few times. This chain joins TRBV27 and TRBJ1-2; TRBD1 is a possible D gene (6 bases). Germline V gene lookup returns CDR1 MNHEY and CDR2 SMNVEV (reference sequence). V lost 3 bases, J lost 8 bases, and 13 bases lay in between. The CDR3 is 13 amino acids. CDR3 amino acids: CASSFLTGEGYTF. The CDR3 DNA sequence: TGTGCCAGCAGTTTTCTGACAGGCGAGGGCTACACCTTC.

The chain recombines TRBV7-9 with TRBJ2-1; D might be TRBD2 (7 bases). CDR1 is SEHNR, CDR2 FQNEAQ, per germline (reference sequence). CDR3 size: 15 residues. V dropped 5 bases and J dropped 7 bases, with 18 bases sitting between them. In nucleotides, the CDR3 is TGTGCCAGCAGCCCAGGGGACTGGGGGGGGAATGAGCAGTTCTTC. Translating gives CASSPGDWGGNEQFF. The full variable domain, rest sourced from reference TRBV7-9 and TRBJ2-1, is DTGVSQNPRHKITKRGQNVTFRCDPISEHNRLYWYRQTLGQGPEFLTYFQNEAQLEKSRLLSDRFSAERPKGSFSTLEIQRTEQGDSAMYLCASSPGDWGGNEQFFGPGTRLTVL.

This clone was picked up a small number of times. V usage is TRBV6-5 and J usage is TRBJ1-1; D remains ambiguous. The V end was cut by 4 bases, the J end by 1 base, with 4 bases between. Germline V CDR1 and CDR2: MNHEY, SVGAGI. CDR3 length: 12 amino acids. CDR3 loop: CASSFRNTEAFF. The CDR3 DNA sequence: TGTGCCAGCAGTTTCAGGAACACTGAAGCTTTCTTT.

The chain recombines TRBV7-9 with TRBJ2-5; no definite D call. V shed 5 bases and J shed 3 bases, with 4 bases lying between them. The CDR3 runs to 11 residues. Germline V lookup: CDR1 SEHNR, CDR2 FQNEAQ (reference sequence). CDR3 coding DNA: TGTGCCAGCAGCCCTAAAGAGACCCAGTACTTC. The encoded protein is CASSPKETQYF.

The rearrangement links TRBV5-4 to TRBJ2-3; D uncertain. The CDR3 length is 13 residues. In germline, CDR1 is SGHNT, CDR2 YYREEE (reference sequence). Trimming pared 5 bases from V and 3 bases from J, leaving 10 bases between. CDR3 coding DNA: TGTGCCAGCAGTTCGGAGCCTACAGATACGCAGTATTTT. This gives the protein CASSSEPTDTQYF. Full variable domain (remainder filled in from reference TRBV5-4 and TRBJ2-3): ETGVTQSPTHLIKTRGQQVTLRCSSQSGHNTVSWYQQALGQGPQFIFQYYREEENGRGNFPPRFSGLQFPNYSSELNVNALELDDSALYLCASSSEPTDTQYFGPGTRLTVL.